The sequence of this TCR beta chain was determined in a study of blood T cell repertoires in COVID-19 (dated by TCRdb to 2018 to 2021). Concerning the study at large: The collaborator samples originated in the United States, Italy and Spain and spanned the acute and convalescent phases of COVID-19. The samples were drawn from the first 160 participants of the ongoing ImmuneRACE study and from over a thousand subjects provided by 6 global collaborators. Deeply sampled blood TCRbeta repertoires from subjects exposed to, actively infected with, or recovered from COVID-19 were included in the dataset. The repertoires were made available in a free public database intended to serve as a resource for research on the immune response to SARS-CoV-2. Where available, HLA class I and class II types were taken from metadata supplied by the sample provider and were not determined by assay-based typing. The prospective study material was composed of cDNA or gDNA derived from T cells, B-cell-depleted T cells, or PBMCs. The sample metadata nearly always contained a de-identified subject ID, COVID-19 status, age in years and sex. The research as a whole found: How much clinical and demographic metadata was included differed by source and by participant, and the metadata was provided uncurated.

Trimming takes 6 bases off V and 4 bases off J; junction bases not matched to a gene: 6. From the cysteine up to the phenylalanine, the CDR3 has a length of 15 residues. Of the read, only the CDR3 DNA is kept; its 45 bases are in frame from base 1. CDR1 and CDR2, looked up from the germline V gene, are SGHAT and FQNNGV. Collaborating institutions collected whole blood in K2EDTA tubes following their own protocols. Collaborator samples were shipped for TCRbeta analysis as frozen whole blood, isolated PBMCs, or DNA extracted from either sample type. Turning to this clone: Its antigen is not yet known. Base qualities are not provided; no much larger clone lies one nucleotide away.

TCRbeta CDR3 regions were amplified from genomic DNA using the immunoSEQ Assay, a bias-controlled multiplex PCR. Per the source publication's procedure: The number of nucleated cells in each sample was estimated from the amplification of reference gene primers within the assay. Sequence reads were collapsed and filtered to measure the absolute abundance of every unique TCRbeta CDR3 rearrangement. For each sample, productive Simpson clonality was calculated as the square root of Simpson's diversity index across productive rearrangements. TCRdb carries this immuneACCESS record with in-frame sequences only. Its versions omit some clonotypes, under half of them owing to an unresolved V gene in the studies checked, with the rest unexplained. That table is the source of V, J and clone size, and D and trimming were worked out from the DNA. This sample comprises nearly 90,000 clones, over 70% of them detected only once. 8.5% to 14% of the sample is in the top ten clones.

The receptor comes from an elderly man with acute or convalescent COVID-19. The sample taken for sequencing was peripheral blood. The sequence is built from TRBV11-2 and TRBJ2-1; TRBD1 lines up with 10 middle nucleotides. The CDR3 amino acid sequence is: CASSRTGGNYNEQFF. DNA sequence: TGTGCCAGCAGTCGGACAGGGGGGAATTACAATGAGCAGTTCTTC.